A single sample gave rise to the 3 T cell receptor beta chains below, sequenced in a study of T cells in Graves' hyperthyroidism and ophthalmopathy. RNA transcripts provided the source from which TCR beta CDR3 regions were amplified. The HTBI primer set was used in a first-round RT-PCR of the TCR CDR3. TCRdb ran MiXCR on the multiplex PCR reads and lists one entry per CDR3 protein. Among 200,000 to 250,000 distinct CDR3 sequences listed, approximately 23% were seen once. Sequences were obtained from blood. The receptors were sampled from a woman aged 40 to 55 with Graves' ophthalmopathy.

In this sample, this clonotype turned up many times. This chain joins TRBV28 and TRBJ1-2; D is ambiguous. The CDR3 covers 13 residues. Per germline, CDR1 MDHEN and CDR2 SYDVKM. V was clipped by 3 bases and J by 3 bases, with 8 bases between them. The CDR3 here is CASSFGQDYGYTF. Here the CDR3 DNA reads TGTGCCAGCAGTTTCGGGCAGGACTATGGCTACACCTTC.

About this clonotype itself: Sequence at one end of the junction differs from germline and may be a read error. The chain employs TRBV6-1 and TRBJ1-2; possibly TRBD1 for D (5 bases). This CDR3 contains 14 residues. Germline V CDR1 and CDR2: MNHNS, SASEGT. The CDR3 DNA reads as TGCGCCAGCAGTGCAACGGCGACAGTCTATGGCTACACCTTC. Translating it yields CASSATATVYGYTF.

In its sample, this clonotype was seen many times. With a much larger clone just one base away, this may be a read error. This CDR3 reads CASSLAVSSYERYF. CDR3 in DNA: TGTGCCAGCAGTTTAGCCGTGTCCTCCTACGAGCGGTACTTC. The genes are TRBV12-3 or TRBV12-4 and TRBJ2-7; D uncertain. This CDR3 has 14 residues.